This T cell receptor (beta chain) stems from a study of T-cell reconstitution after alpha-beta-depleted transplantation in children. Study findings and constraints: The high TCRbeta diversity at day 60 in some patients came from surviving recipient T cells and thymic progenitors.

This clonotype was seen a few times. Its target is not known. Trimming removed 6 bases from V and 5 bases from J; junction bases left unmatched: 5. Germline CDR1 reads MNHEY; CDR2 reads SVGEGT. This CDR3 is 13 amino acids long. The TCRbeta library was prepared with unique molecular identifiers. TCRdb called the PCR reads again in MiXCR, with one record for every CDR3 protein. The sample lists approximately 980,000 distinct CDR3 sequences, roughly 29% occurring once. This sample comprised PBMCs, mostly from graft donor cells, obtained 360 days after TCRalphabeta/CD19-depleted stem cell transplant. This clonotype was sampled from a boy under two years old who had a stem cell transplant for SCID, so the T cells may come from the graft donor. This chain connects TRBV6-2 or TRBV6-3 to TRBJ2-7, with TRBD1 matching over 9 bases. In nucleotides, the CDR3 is TGTGCCAGCAGCGGACAGGGGATGGACGAGCAGTACTTC. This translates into CASSGQGMDEQYF.